A single sample gave rise to the 16 T cell receptor beta chains below, sequenced in a study of blood T cell repertoires in COVID-19. Sequenced by immunoSEQ multiplex PCR; TCRdb stores in-frame clones only, minus some. The sample gives 100,000 or so clones, around 87% of which show up once; under 14% is in the top ten. The material sequenced was peripheral blood. Receptors originate from a woman under 40 with acute or convalescent COVID-19.

V and J are TRBV18 and TRBJ1-5; D remains ambiguous. Germline lookup yields CDR1 KGHSH and CDR2 LQKENI. Trimming removed 8 bases at V and 2 bases at J, with 16 bases between. This CDR3 has 15 amino acids. For the CDR3, the DNA is TGTGCCAGCGCCCCGGCCACAGTGGGCAATCAGCCCCAGCATTTT. This gives the protein CASAPATVGNQPQHF.

The rearrangement links TRBV5-6 to TRBJ2-7; TRBD2 might be the D (5 bases). V dropped 6 bases and J dropped 7 bases, with 17 bases sitting between them. There are 13 residues in the CDR3. Germline V gene lookup returns CDR1 SGHDT and CDR2 YYEEEE. CDR3 nucleotide sequence: TGTGCCAGCAACGAGGGCCCCTCGGGGGAGCAGTACTTC. Translating it yields CASNEGPSGEQYF.

The rearrangement joins TRBV11-3 to TRBJ2-3, with 8 positions matching TRBD2. Germline trimming cut 5 bases from V and 3 bases from J; bases unmatched to any gene: 7. In germline, CDR1 is SGHNT, CDR2 YENEEA. CDR3 length: 15 amino acids. As DNA, the CDR3 is TGTGCCAGCAGCCTCGGACTAGCCAGGACAGATACGCAGTATTTT. Translated: CASSLGLARTDTQYF.

The chain is built from TRBV11-2 and TRBJ2-1; no firm D call. Germline CDR1 is SGHAT and CDR2 is FQNNGV. V dropped 5 bases and J dropped 5 bases, with 7 bases sitting between them. CDR3 size: 12 residues. The CDR3 bases are TGTGCCAGCAGCCAGTACCACAATGAGCAGTTCTTC. Translation: CASSQYHNEQFF.

This clone was observed a few times. J is TRBJ1-5 and V is TRBV20-1; no reliable D call. The V end was cut by 3 bases, the J end by 0 bases, with 9 bases between. This CDR3 is 14 amino acids long. Per the germline V gene, CDR1 is DFQATT and CDR2 is SNEGSKA (reference sequence). The DNA for the CDR3 is TGCAGTGCTAGTGGGCATTATAGCAATCAGCCCCAGCATTTT. It translates to CSASGHYSNQPQHF.

The rearrangement links TRBV6-5 to TRBJ2-7, with a weak D call TRBD2 (5 bases). This CDR3 is 13 amino acids long. Per germline, CDR1 MNHEY and CDR2 SVGAGI. Trimming removed 11 bases from V and 0 bases from J, with 14 bases in between. The CDR3 nucleotides are TGTGCCTTAGGAGGTCGTAGCTCCTACGAGCAGTACTTC. Translating it yields CALGGRSSYEQYF.

The chain couples TRBV2 to TRBJ1-5; weak D call: TRBD1 (6 bases). V was shortened by 7 bases and J by 1 base, with 11 bases between the two germline ends. Germline V gene lookup returns CDR1 SNHLY and CDR2 FYNNEI. This CDR3 comprises 14 residues. The CDR3 region has the DNA TGTGCCAGCACCAAGGACAGAAGCAATCAGCCCCAGCATTTT. Translation gives CASTKDRSNQPQHF.

About this clone: The same CDR3 arises from other DNA sequences in this sample as well. The J gene is TRBJ2-7, the V gene TRBV15; possible D gene TRBD1, 6 bases. Trimming removed 0 bases at V and 4 bases at J, with 7 bases between. Germline CDR1 LNHNV, CDR2 YYDKDF (reference sequence). The CDR3 extends over 13 amino acids. The CDR3 spells CATSRDRGYEQYF. In DNA form, the CDR3 reads TGTGCCACCAGCAGAGACAGGGGTTACGAGCAGTACTTC. The variable domain in full, completed from reference TRBV15 and TRBJ2-7, reads DAMVIQNPRYQVTQFGKPVTLSCSQTLNHNVMYWYQQKSSQAPKLLFHYYDKDFNNEADTPDNFQSRRPNTSFCFLDIRSPGLGDTAMYLCATSRDRGYEQYFGPGTRLTVT.

The V gene is TRBV11-3, the J gene TRBJ2-7; D perhaps matches TRBD2 (5 bases). Trimming shortened V by 2 bases and J by 7 bases, and 9 bases separated the two germline ends. Germline CDR1 reads SGHNT; CDR2 reads YENEEA. The CDR3 spans 12 residues. Here the CDR3 reads CASSLLGREQYF. Written as DNA, the CDR3 is TGTGCCAGCAGCTTACTAGGGAGAGAGCAGTACTTC.

V is TRBV2 and J is TRBJ2-1; 9 bases map to TRBD1. The junction had 5 bases not matched to a gene; V was cut back by 4 bases and J by 7 bases. CDR1 SNHLY and CDR2 FYNNEI come from the germline V gene. The CDR3 has 14 amino acids. CDR3 sequence: CASSVGQGRNEQFF. CDR3 nucleotides: TGTGCCAGCAGTGTTGGACAGGGGAGAAATGAGCAGTTCTTC.

The chain couples TRBV3-1 (or the pseudogene TRBV3-2) to TRBJ2-3; a possible D gene is TRBD2 (5 bases). Germline V gene data show CDR1 as LGHDT and CDR2 as YNNKEL (reference sequence). The CDR3 is 14 residues long. Trimming removed 4 bases at V and 3 bases at J, with 11 bases between. The CDR3 loop is CASSLGVGTDTQYF. In nucleotides, the CDR3 is TGTGCCAGCAGCCTCGGGGTGGGAACAGATACGCAGTATTTT.

This clone was seen at least ten times. CDR3 protein: CASSLFTAYGYTF. As DNA, the CDR3 is TGCGCCAGCAGCTTGTTTACAGCCTATGGCTACACCTTC. This chain links TRBV5-1 with TRBJ1-2; no reliable D call. The CDR3 covers 13 residues. CDR1 and CDR2 from the germline V gene are SGHRS and YFSETQ. V lost 1 base, J lost 4 bases, and 8 bases lay in between.

This chain links TRBV10-3 with TRBJ1-1, with D possibly being TRBD1 (5 bases). The germline V and J ends were trimmed by 8 bases and 1 base, with 11 bases remaining between them. The germline V gene has CDR1 ENHRY and CDR2 SYGVKD. The CDR3 contains 13 residues. The CDR3 loop reads CAIGAGPNTEAFF. The DNA for the CDR3 is TGTGCCATCGGGGCGGGACCGAACACTGAAGCTTTCTTT.

CDR3 sequence (DNA): TGTGCCAGCAGCCGCCATACTACAGGGAACACTGAAGCTTTCTTT. The encoded protein is CASSRHTTGNTEAFF. The gene calls are TRBV3-1 (or the pseudogene TRBV3-2) and TRBJ1-1, with D possibly being TRBD1 (5 bases). Germline V gene lookup returns CDR1 LGHDT and CDR2 YNNKEL (reference sequence). V was cut by 4 bases and J by 1 base, with 13 bases left in between. The CDR3 sequence is 15 residues long.

This clone was detected once. The chain carries TRBV7-9 and TRBJ1-1; tentative D call: TRBD1 (5 bases). The germline V gene encodes CDR1 SEHNR and CDR2 FQNEAQ (reference sequence). The V and J ends lost 1 base and 2 bases respectively, with 8 bases between them. This CDR3 comprises 14 residues. The CDR3 sequence is CASSLDRTNTEAFF. CDR3 nucleotides: TGTGCCAGCAGCTTAGACAGGACCAACACTGAAGCTTTCTTT.

The chain carries TRBV7-8 and TRBJ1-2; TRBD1 agrees at 8 bases. Trimming took 1 base from V and 4 from J; bases not matched to a gene: 8. The CDR3 runs 16 residues. In germline, CDR1 is SGHVS, CDR2 FQNEAQ. The CDR3 DNA reads as TGTGCCAGCAGCTTAGTAAGGTCGACAGGGGTCTATGGCTACACCTTC. Protein product: CASSLVRSTGVYGYTF. Full variable domain (outside the CDR3, taken from reference TRBV7-8 and TRBJ1-2): GAGVSQSPRYKVAKRGQDVALRCDPISGHVSLFWYQQALGQGPEFLTYFQNEAQLDKSGLPSDRFFAERPEGSVSTLKIQRTQQEDSAVYLCASSLVRSTGVYGYTFGSGTRLTVV.